This note documents a single TCR beta chain sequence. Its antigen is currently not known. No base-level quality is on record; no much larger clone is a single base apart. The data are from a study of cytomegalovirus exposure and HLA in healthy donors (dated by TCRdb to the late 2010s). About the full investigation: An earlier analysis of approximately 600 of the donors reported 276 Gb of sequence data and approximately 110 million unique TCR beta sequences from 150 million to 200 million T cells. Among some 400 genotyped donors of the cohort, an average of approximately 250,000 unique TCR beta nucleotide sequences were sequenced per donor, around a sixth of them non-productive. The study profiled the T cell repertoires of around 700 subjects by immunosequencing and related them to cytomegalovirus serostatus. All discovery cohort repertoires had been generated on a single sequencing platform. High-throughput TCR immunosequencing, statistical association of individual TCRs with disease status, and machine learning were combined to predict cytomegalovirus infection status. To study patterns of TCR occurrence, a later analysis re-analyzed previously published TCR beta repertoires from 700 or so donors and added high-resolution HLA genotyping. An early release covering some 640 HLA-typed donors comprised about 320 gigabases of sequencing data and 85 million or so unique TCR sequences. A handful of DR-DQ haplotypes were handled as single units for association and clustering because linkage in the cohort was strong. Typing coverage varied by locus: about 620-640 donors for A, B, C, DRB1 and DQB1; approximately 520 for DQA1; more than 600 for DPA1; 450 to 480 for DPB1. Class I and class II HLA loci were covered by the typing at four-digit resolution. Of the 398 genotyped donors, around 81% fell in the genetic ancestry cluster associated with self-reported Caucasian donors. A separate validation cohort of roughly 130 different subjects was used in addition to the roughly 700-subject first cohort. The study aimed to test whether cataloging public T cell receptors could reveal signatures of past pathogen exposure. In the later analysis, no new phenotypic data were used to find candidate immune exposures; instead, reliance was placed on TCR beta sequences and their occurrence across donors. A later genetic analysis used genome-wide SNP genotypes for 398 of the 666 donors, treating that subset as a discovery cohort. Donor age, sex, ethnicity and CMV serostatus were collected together with the repertoire data. To decide whether each TCR beta V gene segment behaved as functional or pseudogenic, an earlier analysis of fewer than 750 of the donors relied on high-throughput TCR beta sequencing.

The library was made by the immunoSEQ multiplex PCR assay. For the multiplex PCR, a mixture combining 60 forward primers for TCR Vbeta segments and 13 reverse primers for TCR Jbeta segments was used. The CDR3 region of rearranged TCR beta genes was amplified from genomic DNA by a multiplex PCR assay. Amplified TCR beta libraries were sequenced as 87-base-pair reads on the Illumina HiSeq System. Processing in the source paper ran as follows. Across the 666 repertoires, a later analysis counted 75 million to 90 million unique TCR beta chains, 8.5 million to 12 million of which were shared by at least two donors. Raw reads were error-corrected and collapsed into unique sequences by a nearest-neighbor algorithm in which closely related sequences were merged to remove PCR and sequencing errors. Alignment of CDR3 sequences to IMGT reference sequences was used to assign V, D and J gene segments. For a sequence to be retained, a match of at least six nucleotides to both a V gene segment and a J gene segment was required. Rearrangements were classified as productive when the CDR3 lacked stop codons and remained in frame with V and J, and all other rearrangements were classified as non-productive. CDR3 was defined by IMGT convention, running from the second conserved V-encoded cysteine to the conserved J-encoded phenylalanine. Sequences without an unambiguous match to a single V gene segment were excluded from the earlier analysis of about 630 of the donors. An earlier analysis of a few hundred of the donors classified V segments as functional when productive rearrangements were above 56.7% and as segregating when the standard deviation between donors was above 5%. A statistical classification framework was built for diagnosing cytomegalovirus status from the catalog of TCR beta chain sequences. A later analysis assigned V and J genes by comparing TCR nucleotide sequences with IMGT/GENE-DB human TR gene sequences. A later analysis assigned CDR3 sequences and most-parsimonious VDJ recombination scenarios with the TCRdist pipeline. In a later analysis, each TCR beta chain was defined by its CDR3 amino acid sequence together with its V-gene family, and reads without a unique V-gene family were excluded. In a later analysis, some 600 highly shared, low-generation-probability nucleotide sequences were removed to address suspected cross-contamination and a sequencing artifact. A later analysis calculated a clonal expansion index for each public chain from normalized within-repertoire ranks of inferred template counts. Generation probabilities in a later analysis came from a VDJ recombination model fitted to out-of-frame rearrangements, and those results were checked against IGoR. Hypergeometric tests were used in a later analysis to score TCR-TCR, TCR-HLA and TCR-CMV co-occurrence, with a repertoire-size bias correction applied to the TCR pairs. False discovery rates were estimated in a later analysis by permuting HLA or CMV assignments 20 times. A later analysis grouped co-occurring TCRs with DBSCAN, adding TCRdist sequence similarity when clustering within HLA-allele-positive subsets. Co-occurrence clustering excluded repertoires with fewer than 30,000 or more than 120,000 public chains, plus five with anomalous nucleotide sharing. TCRdb limited this immuneACCESS table to in-frame rearrangements with V and J called. A share of clones is missing; checked studies link under half to unresolved V genes, and the rest is unexplained. The V and J calls and clone size come from that table; D and trimming were worked out from the DNA. A total of tens of thousands of clones appear in this sample, approximately 76% of them only once. The top ten constitute about 8% of the sample.

General findings and caveats noted by the study authors: Correlated functional status among segregating V segments might reflect linkage disequilibrium, but an unknown experimental factor could not be ruled out. In vitro tests confirmed that a few of the cytomegalovirus-associated TCR beta chains recognize cytomegalovirus antigens. CMV serostatus was the only immune exposure information available for the cohort. Roughly uniform sequencing depth across donors was assumed in presence/absence analyses, although this assumption may not hold. In a later analysis, the rate of TCR association differed among HLA loci, with DRB1 alleles having the most associated TCRs and HLA-C alleles having the fewest. The authors suggested that the approach could potentially be extended to other disease states and immunological phenotypes. A later analysis found that HLA-associated TCR beta chains were more clonally expanded and had lower generation probabilities than equally common non-associated chains. Because HLA typing was unavailable for some donors at each locus, only the typed subset was used in association tests. While some public TCRs were present in many individuals, most TCR sequences turned up only very rarely across donors. A cluster of highly shared sequence variants was judged likely to be a technical artifact of the sequencing pipeline. Because the 87-base-pair reads could not distinguish some IMGT-functional V segments, including TRBV6-2 and TRBV6-3, those segments were excluded. A later analysis found that most CMV-associated TCR beta chains appeared HLA-restricted, with HLA associations seemingly driven largely by CMV exposure. Compared with the roughly 700-donor mean, donors in an Asian-associated ancestry cluster had fewer N-insertions in productive TCRs, according to a later genetic analysis. Some 15 rarely observed V segments, including chromosome 9 orphons, were excluded from the earlier analysis of about 500 of the donors because counts were too low. A later analysis reported that several top co-occurrence clusters appeared linked to parvovirus B19, influenza, CMV and Epstein-Barr virus. In an earlier analysis of 587 of the donors, most TCR beta V segments appeared in productive rearrangements about 87% or about 30% of the time, broadly matching IMGT annotations. A further reported finding was that TCR beta sequences accurately predicted the HLA-A and HLA-B alleles for most subjects in the first cohort. Strong co-occurrence of HLA alleles, especially DR and DQ, made assigning TCR associations to individual alleles difficult. This cohort had only TCR beta chains sequenced, and the lack of alpha or paired-chain data limited which features could be detected. At a false discovery rate of 0.05, a later analysis linked fewer than 20,000 TCR beta sequences to specific HLA alleles. In a later genetic analysis, a missense DCLRE1C variant was associated with V-gene and J-gene trimming of TCR beta chains, and the association was replicated in an independent cohort. A total of around 150 TCR beta chains were listed by the study as associated with cytomegalovirus. In both the original and validation cohorts, the classifier was reported to diagnose cytomegalovirus status with high specificity and sensitivity.

The germline V gene yields KGHSH for CDR1 and LQKENI for CDR2. For this chain, trimming is 2 bases at the V end and 1 base at the J end, and the number of junction bases without a gene match is 0. Including cysteine and phenylalanine, the CDR3 has 14 amino acids. Just CDR3 DNA is preserved here, 42 bases in frame from base 1. The cohort was made up of roughly 670 healthy bone marrow donors. Cohort members were all nominally healthy when sampled, although unrecorded immune exposures were likely present. The donor tested CMV seropositive and was one of the 289 seropositive cohort members. A peripheral blood sample was collected from each donor, and TCR beta sequencing was performed on peripheral blood mononuclear cells. Genomic DNA was extracted from the blood cell samples with the Qiagen DNeasy Blood Extraction Kit.

The clonotype was recovered from a woman aged 30 to 39 in good health and CMV-seropositive. Material: PBMCs. The chain joins TRBV18 to TRBJ1-1, with TRBD1 matching 8 junction bases. The encoded CDR3 is CASSPDRGNTEAFF. The DNA sequence follows: TGTGCCAGCTCACCAGACAGGGGGAACACTGAAGCTTTCTTT.